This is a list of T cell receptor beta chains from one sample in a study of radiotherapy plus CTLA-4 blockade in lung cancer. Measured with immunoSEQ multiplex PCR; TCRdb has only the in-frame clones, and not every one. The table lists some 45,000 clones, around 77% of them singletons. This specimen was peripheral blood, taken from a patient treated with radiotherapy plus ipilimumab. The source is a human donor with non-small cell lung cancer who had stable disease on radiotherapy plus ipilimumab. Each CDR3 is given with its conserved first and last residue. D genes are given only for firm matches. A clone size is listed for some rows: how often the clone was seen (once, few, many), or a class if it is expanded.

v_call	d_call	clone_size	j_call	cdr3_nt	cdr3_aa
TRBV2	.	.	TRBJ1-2	TGTGCCAGCAGTGAAGCGGGGCATGGCTACACCTTC	CASSEAGHGYTF
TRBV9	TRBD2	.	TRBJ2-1	TGTGCCAGCAGCGTAGCTAGCGGGGGGACATTTGACAATGAGCAGTTCTTC	CASSVASGGTFDNEQFF
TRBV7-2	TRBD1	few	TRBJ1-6	TGTGCCAGCAGCTTAGGGGGGTCGGGACAGGGGAATTCACCCCTCCACTTT	CASSLGGSGQGNSPLHF
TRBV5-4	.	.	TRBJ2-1	TGTGCCAGCGGGACATACGCCTACAATGAGCAGTTCTTC	CASGTYAYNEQFF
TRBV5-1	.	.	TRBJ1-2	TGCGCCAGCAGCTTGGCCCTCTCGTCGTATGGCTACACCTTC	CASSLALSSYGYTF
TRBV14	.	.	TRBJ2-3	TGTGCCAGCAGCCAAGTTGTGGCGGGTACGCAGTATTTT	CASSQVVAGTQYF
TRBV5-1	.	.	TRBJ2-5	TGCGCCAGCAGTCCTGCAAGTAATTCGGGGGAGACCCAGTACTTC	CASSPASNSGETQYF
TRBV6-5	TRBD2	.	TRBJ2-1	TGTGCCAGCAGTTCGGGGACTAGCGGATACTACAATGAGCAGTTCTTC	CASSSGTSGYYNEQFF
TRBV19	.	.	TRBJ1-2	TGTGCCAGTAGTCCCCGGACTAACTATGGCTACACCTTC	CASSPRTNYGYTF
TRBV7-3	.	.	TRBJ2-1	TGTGCCAGCAGCTTTGGGGGGCGTGAGCAGTTCTTC	CASSFGGREQFF
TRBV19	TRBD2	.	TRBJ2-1	TGTGCCAGTAGGGGACTAGCGGGGGGGCTTGGGTACAATGAGCAGTTCTTC	CASRGLAGGLGYNEQFF
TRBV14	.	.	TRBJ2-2	TGTGCCAGCAGCCAGGGAACCGGGGAGCTGTTTTTT	CASSQGTGELFF
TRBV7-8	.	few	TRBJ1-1	TGTGCCAGCAGCTTAGCACTGAACACTGAAGCTTTCTTT	CASSLALNTEAFF
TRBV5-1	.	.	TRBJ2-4	TGCGCCAGCAGCTTGCCCACAGGGTCCAACATTCAGTACTTC	CASSLPTGSNIQYF
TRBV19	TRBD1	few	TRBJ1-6	TGTGCCAGTAGGGGCGACAGGGCGGGCGATTCACCCCTCCACTTT	CASRGDRAGDSPLHF
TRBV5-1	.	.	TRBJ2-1	TGCGCCAGCAGCGACCCCTCGGGACAAGAAAACTACAATGAGCAGTTCTTC	CASSDPSGQENYNEQFF
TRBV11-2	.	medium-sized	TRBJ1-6	TGTGCCAGCAGGCTTCAGGGAGCAGGGTCACCCCTCCACTTT	CASRLQGAGSPLHF
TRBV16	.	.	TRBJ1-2	TGTGCCAGCAGCCAATCGCCCCCGCCAATTTTCAGCGACTACACCTTC	CASSQSPPPIFSDYTF
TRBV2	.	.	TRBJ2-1	TGTGCCAGCAGTGAAGATGGGAGGAATGAGCAGTTCTTC	CASSEDGRNEQFF
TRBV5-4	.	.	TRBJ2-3	TGTGCCAGCAGCTTGAGAACGGGGGGCGGAGATACGCAGTATTTT	CASSLRTGGGDTQYF
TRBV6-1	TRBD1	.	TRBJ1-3	TGTGCCAGCAGGGGACAGGGTTCTGGAAACACCATATATTTT	CASRGQGSGNTIYF
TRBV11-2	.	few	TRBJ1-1	TGTGCCAGCAGCTTAGCCGCTGGTAGGCTCATGAACACTGAAGCTTTCTTT	CASSLAAGRLMNTEAFF
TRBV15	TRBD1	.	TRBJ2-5	TGTGCCACCAGCAGACGGACAGGGACCGCTCAAGAGACCCAGTACTTC	CATSRRTGTAQETQYF
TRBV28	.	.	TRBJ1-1	TGTGCCAGCAGTTTATCAGGAGTGAACACTGAAGCTTTCTTT	CASSLSGVNTEAFF
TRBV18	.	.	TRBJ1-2	TGTGCCAGCTCTCCGAGCCGGGCGTCCCTTCACTATGGCTACACCTTC	CASSPSRASLHYGYTF
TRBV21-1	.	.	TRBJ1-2	TGTGCCAGCAGCCTCCCCGGGGGGCGGCAAGGATATGGCTACACCTTC	CASSLPGGRQGYGYTF
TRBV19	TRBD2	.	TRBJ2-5	TGTGCCAGTAGTCGAGAAGCGGGGACCTTACAAGAGACCCAGTACTTC	CASSREAGTLQETQYF